The present TCR beta chain was sequenced within a study of shared clonotypes between healthy human individuals. Across the study: In total, the donors were two women and a few men aged 18 to 49. Researchers assigned three CD4 naive, three CD4 memory, two CD8 naive and one CD8 memory plate to each donor.

Among the donors, all were Caucasian adults who lived in Nashville, Tennessee. Splitting of CD4+ cells produced CD45RA+ naive and CD45RA-negative memory subsets. This CDR3 contains 15 residues. Germline V CDR1 and CDR2: LNHDA, SQIVND (reference sequence). V lost 5 bases to trimming and J lost 7 bases; unmatched junction nucleotides: 10. Sequenced by immunoSEQ multiplex PCR; TCRdb stores in-frame clones only, minus some. This sample has 2.3 million or so clones, with approximately 93% found just once. This receptor was taken from a young man in good health. Some clones in this sample may be carry-over from other donors' samples. This rearrangement joins TRBV19 to TRBJ1-5, with 8 bases that match TRBD1. The sequencing input was naive CD4+ T cells from PBMCs. The subset is: CD45RA+ positively selected. The CDR3 nucleotides read TGTGCCAGTAGTCGCCTGACAGGGGTTGGACAGCCCCAGCATTTT. It specifies CASSRLTGVGQPQHF.